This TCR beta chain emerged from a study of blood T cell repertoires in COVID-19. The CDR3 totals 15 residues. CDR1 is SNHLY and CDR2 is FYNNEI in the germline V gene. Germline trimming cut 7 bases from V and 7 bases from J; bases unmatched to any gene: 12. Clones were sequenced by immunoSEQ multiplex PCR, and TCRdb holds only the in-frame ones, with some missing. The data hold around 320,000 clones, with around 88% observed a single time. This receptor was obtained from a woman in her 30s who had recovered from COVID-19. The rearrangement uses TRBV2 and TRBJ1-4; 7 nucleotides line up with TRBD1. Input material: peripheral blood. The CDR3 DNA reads TGTGCCAGCATCACAGACAGGGCTGATTCTGAAAAACTGTTTTTT. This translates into CASITDRADSEKLFF.